These T cell receptor beta chains were read from a single sample in a study of blood T cell repertoires in COVID-19. The protocol was immunoSEQ multiplex PCR, while the TCRdb copy is restricted to in-frame clones and leaves out a portion. The sample contains 90,000 to 110,000 clones, 65% to 90% of which appear only once. Sequencing used peripheral blood. These TCRs come from a woman older than 75 with active or convalescent COVID-19. Each CDR3 is given with its conserved first and last residue. A D gene is named only where the DNA matches it firmly. Some rows have no size entry. The others give once, few or many, or a class for an expanded clone.

DNA | CDR3 | J | size | V | D
TGTGCCAGCAGTTTCCGGGACACCTATGGCTACACCTTC | CASSFRDTYGYTF | TRBJ1-2 | - | TRBV6-2/TRBV6-3 | -
TGTGCCAGCAGCCGAGCCGGAACTAGCTCGGAGACCCAGTACTTC | CASSRAGTSSETQYF | TRBJ2-5 | - | TRBV25-1 | -
TGCGCCAGCAGCCAGGGACTTGGTCCCTACGAGCAGTACTTC | CASSQGLGPYEQYF | TRBJ2-7 | - | TRBV4-1 | -
TGTGCCAGCTCACCACCGGTTTTAGCGGGGGAGCAGTACTTC | CASSPPVLAGEQYF | TRBJ2-7 | - | TRBV18 | TRBD2
TGTGCCAGCAGTTTATCCGGAACAGGGGGTGGGACTGAAGCTTTCTTT | CASSLSGTGGGTEAFF | TRBJ1-1 | - | TRBV27 | TRBD1
TGTGCCAGCATGAGGTCGGGACAGAGTTACTCTGGAAACACCATATATTTT | CASMRSGQSYSGNTIYF | TRBJ1-3 | - | TRBV27 | TRBD1
TGTGCCAGCAGTTTAAGGGAGGGCTACGAGCAGTACTTC | CASSLREGYEQYF | TRBJ2-7 | - | TRBV27 | TRBD2
TGTGCCAGCAGGCCCTACAGGGATAGCAATCAGCCCCAGCATTTT | CASRPYRDSNQPQHF | TRBJ1-5 | - | TRBV27 | -
TGTGCCAGCAGCCACCTACAGGGGCGGGCGTACTTC | CASSHLQGRAYF | TRBJ2-5 | - | TRBV11-1 | TRBD1
TGTGCCAGCAGCGTGCTGGGACAGAGCACAGATACGCAGTATTTT | CASSVLGQSTDTQYF | TRBJ2-3 | few | TRBV7-3 | TRBD1
TGTGCCAGCAGTCGAGGGGGCTCGGGACAGCCCCAGCATTTT | CASSRGGSGQPQHF | TRBJ1-5 | - | TRBV28 | TRBD1
TGTGCCAGCAGTGAGACTAGCGGGAGGGCCGTTGACGAGCAGTACTTC | CASSETSGRAVDEQYF | TRBJ2-7 | - | TRBV6-1 | TRBD2
TGTGCCAGCAGTTACTCGATTGAAGGCAGGGGCGTTTCATCTGGGGCCAACGTCCTGACTTTC | CASSYSIEGRGVSSGANVLTF | TRBJ2-6 | - | TRBV6-2/TRBV6-3 | -
TGTGCCAGCAGTTTGGGGGGAGCCGGGGAGCTGTTTTTT | CASSLGGAGELFF | TRBJ2-2 | - | TRBV12-3/TRBV12-4 | -
TGCGCCAGCACCCGGGAGGGAGAGAACACTGAAGCTTTCTTT | CASTREGENTEAFF | TRBJ1-1 | - | TRBV23-1 | -
TGTGCCAGCAGTTACTCGCAGGGGATAGGCACCGGGGAGCTGTTTTTT | CASSYSQGIGTGELFF | TRBJ2-2 | - | TRBV6-5 | -
TGTGCCAGCTCACCACAATTAGTCACTAATTGGAACATTCAGTACTTC | CASSPQLVTNWNIQYF | TRBJ2-4 | - | TRBV18 | -
TGTGCCAGCAGCTTATCGGAGCGGGAGGGGACAGATACGCAGTATTTT | CASSLSEREGTDTQYF | TRBJ2-3 | - | TRBV11-1 | TRBD2
TGTGCCAGCAGCCTAACAGGAGCGATTAATGAAAAACTGTTTTTT | CASSLTGAINEKLFF | TRBJ1-4 | once | TRBV9 | -
TGCAGCGTTCAGACAGGGCTGAACACTGAAGCTTTCTTT | CSVQTGLNTEAFF | TRBJ1-1 | - | TRBV29-1 | TRBD1
TGTGCCAGCAGCAAACTAGCGGGAGGCCCAGATACGCAGTATTTT | CASSKLAGGPDTQYF | TRBJ2-3 | - | TRBV9 | TRBD2
TGTGCCAGTAGTCCGCTAGCGGGAGCGGGCGAGCAGTACTTC | CASSPLAGAGEQYF | TRBJ2-7 | - | TRBV19 | TRBD2
TGTGCCAGCAGTAGACAAATGAACACTGAAGCTTTCTTT | CASSRQMNTEAFF | TRBJ1-1 | - | TRBV9 | -
TGTGCTAGTGGTTTGGTACCCCGGGAGCGGGGTCTTCATTTAGATACGCAGTATTTT | CASGLVPRERGLHLDTQYF | TRBJ2-3 | - | TRBV12-5 | TRBD2
TGCGCCAGCAGCTTGGGGGTACCGGGACAGGGTTTGTCACCCCTCCACTTT | CASSLGVPGQGLSPLHF | TRBJ1-6 | - | TRBV5-1 | TRBD1
TGTGCCAGCAGCCCTACAGGGTCCAATTTAGCCAAAAACATTCAGTACTTC | CASSPTGSNLAKNIQYF | TRBJ2-4 | - | TRBV7-9 | -
TGTGCTAGCAGCTTGTCCTCCTCCACAGATACGCAGTATTTT | CASSLSSSTDTQYF | TRBJ2-3 | - | TRBV7-7 | -
TGTGCCAGCAGCTTGGCCCCCGGGTCCACAGATACGCAGTATTTT | CASSLAPGSTDTQYF | TRBJ2-3 | - | TRBV5-6 | -
TGCGCCAGCAGCCAAGGGTCCAGCGGGGCCAACCTGGAGACCCAGTACTTC | CASSQGSSGANLETQYF | TRBJ2-5 | - | TRBV4-1 | TRBD2
TGCGCCAGCAGGACTAGCGTTGACGGCACAGATACGCAGTATTTT | CASRTSVDGTDTQYF | TRBJ2-3 | - | TRBV10-2 | TRBD2
TGTGCCAGCACCGGGACAGGGACCTACGAGCAGTACTTC | CASTGTGTYEQYF | TRBJ2-7 | - | TRBV19 | TRBD1